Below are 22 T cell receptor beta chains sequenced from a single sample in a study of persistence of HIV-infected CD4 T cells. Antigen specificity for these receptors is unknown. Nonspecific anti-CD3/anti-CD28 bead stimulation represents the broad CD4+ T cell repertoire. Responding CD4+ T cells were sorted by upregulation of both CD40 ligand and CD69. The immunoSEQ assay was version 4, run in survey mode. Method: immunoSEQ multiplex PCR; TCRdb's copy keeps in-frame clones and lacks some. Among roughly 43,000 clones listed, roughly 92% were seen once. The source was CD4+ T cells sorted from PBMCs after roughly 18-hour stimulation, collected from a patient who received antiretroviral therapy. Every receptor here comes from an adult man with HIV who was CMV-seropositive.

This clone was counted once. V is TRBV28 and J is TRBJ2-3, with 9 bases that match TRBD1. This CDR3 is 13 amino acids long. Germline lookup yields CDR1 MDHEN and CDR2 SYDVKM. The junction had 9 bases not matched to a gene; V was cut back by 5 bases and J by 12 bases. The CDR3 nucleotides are TGTGCCAGCAGTCCGCGGACAGGGGAGGCCCAGTATTTT. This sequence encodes CASSPRTGEAQYF.

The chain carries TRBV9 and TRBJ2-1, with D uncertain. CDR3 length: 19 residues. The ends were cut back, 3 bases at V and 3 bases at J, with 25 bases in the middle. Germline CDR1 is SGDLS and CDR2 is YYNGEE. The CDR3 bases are TGTGCCAGCAGCGCCGCGCCGGTGGCTCGGCCCAGACTCTACAATGAGCAGTTCTTC. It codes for CASSAAPVARPRLYNEQFF.

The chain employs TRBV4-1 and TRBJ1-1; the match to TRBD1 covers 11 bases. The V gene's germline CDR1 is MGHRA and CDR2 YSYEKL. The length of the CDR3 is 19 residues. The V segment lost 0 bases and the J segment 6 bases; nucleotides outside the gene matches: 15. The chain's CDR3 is CASSQEYPRDRGFTPEAFF. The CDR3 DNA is TGCGCCAGCAGCCAAGAATATCCCCGGGACAGGGGGTTCACCCCTGAAGCTTTCTTT.

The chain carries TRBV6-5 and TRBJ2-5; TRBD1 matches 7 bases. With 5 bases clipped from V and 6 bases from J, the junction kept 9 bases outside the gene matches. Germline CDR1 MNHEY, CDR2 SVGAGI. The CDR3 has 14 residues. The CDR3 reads CASSPPGTVKTQYF. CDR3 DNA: TGTGCCAGCAGTCCCCCCGGGACAGTAAAGACCCAGTACTTC.

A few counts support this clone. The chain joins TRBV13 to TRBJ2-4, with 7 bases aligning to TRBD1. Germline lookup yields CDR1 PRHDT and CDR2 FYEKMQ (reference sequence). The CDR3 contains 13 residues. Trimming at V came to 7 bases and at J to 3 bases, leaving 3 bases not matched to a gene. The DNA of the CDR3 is TGTGCCAGCATGGGGACAGACAAAAACATTCAGTACTTC. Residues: CASMGTDKNIQYF.

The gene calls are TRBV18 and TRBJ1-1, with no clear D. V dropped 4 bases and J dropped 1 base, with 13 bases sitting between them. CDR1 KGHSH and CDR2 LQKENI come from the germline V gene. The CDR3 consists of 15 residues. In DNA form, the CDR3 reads TGTGCCAGCTCACTTTCGACCGCACGGAACACTGAAGCTTTCTTT. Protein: CASSLSTARNTEAFF.

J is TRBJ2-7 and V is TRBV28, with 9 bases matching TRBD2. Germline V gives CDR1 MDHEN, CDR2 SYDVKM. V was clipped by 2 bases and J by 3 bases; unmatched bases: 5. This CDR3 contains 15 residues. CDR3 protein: CASSLQRGADYEQYF. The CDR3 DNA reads TGTGCCAGCAGTTTACAGCGGGGGGCAGACTACGAGCAGTACTTC. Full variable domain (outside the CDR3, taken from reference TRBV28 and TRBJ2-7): DVKVTQSSRYLVKRTGEKVFLECVQDMDHENMFWYRQDPGLGLRLIYFSYDVKMKEKGDIPEGYSVSREKKERFSLILESASTNQTSMYLCASSLQRGADYEQYFGPGTRLTVT.

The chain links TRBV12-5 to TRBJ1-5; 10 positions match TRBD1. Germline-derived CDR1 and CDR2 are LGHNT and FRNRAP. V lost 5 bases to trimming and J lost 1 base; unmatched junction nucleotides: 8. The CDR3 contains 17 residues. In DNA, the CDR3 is TGTGCTAGTGGTACCGGGGACAGGGGCTTGAGCAATCAGCCCCAGCATTTT. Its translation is CASGTGDRGLSNQPQHF.

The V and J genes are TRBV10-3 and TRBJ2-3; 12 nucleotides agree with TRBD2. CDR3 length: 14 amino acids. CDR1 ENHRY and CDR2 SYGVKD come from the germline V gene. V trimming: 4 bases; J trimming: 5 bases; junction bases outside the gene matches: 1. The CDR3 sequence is CAISAGLAGDTQYF. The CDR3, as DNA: TGTGCCATCAGTGCGGGACTAGCGGGAGATACGCAGTATTTT.

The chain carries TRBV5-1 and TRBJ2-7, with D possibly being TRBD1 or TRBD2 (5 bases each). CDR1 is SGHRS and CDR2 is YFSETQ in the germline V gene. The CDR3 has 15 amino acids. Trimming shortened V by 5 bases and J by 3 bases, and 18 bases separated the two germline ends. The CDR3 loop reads CASRTSGTSHYEQYF. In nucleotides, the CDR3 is TGCGCCAGCAGGACGTCCGGGACCTCTCACTACGAGCAGTACTTC.

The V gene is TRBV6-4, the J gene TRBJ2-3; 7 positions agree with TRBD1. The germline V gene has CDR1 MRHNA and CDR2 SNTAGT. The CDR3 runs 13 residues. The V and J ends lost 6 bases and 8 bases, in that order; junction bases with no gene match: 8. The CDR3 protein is CASSEDRRGTQYF. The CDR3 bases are TGTGCCAGCAGCGAGGACAGGAGAGGTACGCAGTATTTT.

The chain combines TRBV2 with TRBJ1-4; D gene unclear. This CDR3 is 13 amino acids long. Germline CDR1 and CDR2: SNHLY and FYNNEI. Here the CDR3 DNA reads TGTGCTACCAAACGAGGAATTAATGAAAAACTGTTTTTT. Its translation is CATKRGINEKLFF.

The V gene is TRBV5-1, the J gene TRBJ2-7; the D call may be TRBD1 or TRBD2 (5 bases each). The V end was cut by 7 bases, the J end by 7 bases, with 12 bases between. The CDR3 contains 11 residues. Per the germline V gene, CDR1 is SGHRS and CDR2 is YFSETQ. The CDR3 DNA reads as TGCGCCAGCGGGGGTCCCCAGGAGCAGTACTTC. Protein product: CASGGPQEQYF.

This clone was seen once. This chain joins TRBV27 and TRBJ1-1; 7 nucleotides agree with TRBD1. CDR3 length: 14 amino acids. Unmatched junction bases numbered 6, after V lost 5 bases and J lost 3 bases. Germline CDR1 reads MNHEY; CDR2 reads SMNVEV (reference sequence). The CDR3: CASSQHRGDTEAFF. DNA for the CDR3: TGTGCCAGCAGTCAACACAGGGGAGACACTGAAGCTTTCTTT.

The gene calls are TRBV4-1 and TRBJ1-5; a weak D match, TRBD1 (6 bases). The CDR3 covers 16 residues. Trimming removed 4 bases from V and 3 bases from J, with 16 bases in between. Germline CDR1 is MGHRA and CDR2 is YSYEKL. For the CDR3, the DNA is TGCGCCAGCAGCCCCGAAGGAAGGGACATCAATCAGCCCCAGCATTTT. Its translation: CASSPEGRDINQPQHF.

CDR3 bases: TGCGCCAGCAGTGAGGGCGAGGTCCCCTACGAGCAGTACTTC. This translates into CASSEGEVPYEQYF. The V call is TRBV10-1, the J call TRBJ2-7; D is unclear. The V gene's germline CDR1 is WNHNN and CDR2 SYGVQD (reference sequence). V shed 2 bases and J shed 2 bases, with 10 bases lying between them. This CDR3 comprises 14 residues.

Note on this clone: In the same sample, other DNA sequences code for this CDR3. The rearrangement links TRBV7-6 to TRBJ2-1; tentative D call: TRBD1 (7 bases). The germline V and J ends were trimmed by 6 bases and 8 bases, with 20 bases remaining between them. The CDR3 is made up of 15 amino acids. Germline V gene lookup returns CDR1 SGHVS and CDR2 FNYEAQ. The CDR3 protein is CASSPRPGGIYEQFF. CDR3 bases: TGTGCCAGCAGTCCACGCCCAGGGGGGATATATGAGCAGTTCTTC.

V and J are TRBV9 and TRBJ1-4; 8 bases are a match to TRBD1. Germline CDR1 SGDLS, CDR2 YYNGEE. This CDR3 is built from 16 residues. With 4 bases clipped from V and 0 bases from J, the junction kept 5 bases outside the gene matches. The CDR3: CASSPRTGPTNEKLFF. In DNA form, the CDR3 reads TGTGCCAGCAGCCCCCGGACAGGGCCAACTAATGAAAAACTGTTTTTT.

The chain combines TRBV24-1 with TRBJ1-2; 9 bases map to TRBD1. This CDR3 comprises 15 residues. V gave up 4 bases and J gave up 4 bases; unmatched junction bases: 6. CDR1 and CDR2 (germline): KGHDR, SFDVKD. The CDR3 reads CATSETGQGFYGYTF. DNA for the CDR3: TGTGCCACCAGTGAGACGGGACAGGGATTCTATGGCTACACCTTC.

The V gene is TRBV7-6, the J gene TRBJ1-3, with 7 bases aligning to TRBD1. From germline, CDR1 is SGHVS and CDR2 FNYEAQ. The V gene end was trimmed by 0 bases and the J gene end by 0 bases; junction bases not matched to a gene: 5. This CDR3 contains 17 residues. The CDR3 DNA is TGTGCCAGCAGCTTAGCCCTGGGACAGAGCTCTGGAAACACCATATATTTT. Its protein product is CASSLALGQSSGNTIYF.

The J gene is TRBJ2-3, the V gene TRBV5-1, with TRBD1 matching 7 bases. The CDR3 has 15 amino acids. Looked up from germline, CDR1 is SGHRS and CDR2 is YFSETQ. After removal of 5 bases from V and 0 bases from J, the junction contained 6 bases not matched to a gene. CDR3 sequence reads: CASRNRGDSTDTQYF. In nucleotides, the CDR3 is TGCGCCAGCAGAAACAGGGGCGACAGCACAGATACGCAGTATTTT.

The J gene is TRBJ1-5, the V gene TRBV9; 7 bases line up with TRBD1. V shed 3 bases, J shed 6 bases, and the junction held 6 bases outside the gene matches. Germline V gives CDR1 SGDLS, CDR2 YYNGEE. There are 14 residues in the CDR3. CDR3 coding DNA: TGTGCCAGCAGCGCCGGGACAGACCGTCAGCCCCAGCATTTT. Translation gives CASSAGTDRQPQHF.